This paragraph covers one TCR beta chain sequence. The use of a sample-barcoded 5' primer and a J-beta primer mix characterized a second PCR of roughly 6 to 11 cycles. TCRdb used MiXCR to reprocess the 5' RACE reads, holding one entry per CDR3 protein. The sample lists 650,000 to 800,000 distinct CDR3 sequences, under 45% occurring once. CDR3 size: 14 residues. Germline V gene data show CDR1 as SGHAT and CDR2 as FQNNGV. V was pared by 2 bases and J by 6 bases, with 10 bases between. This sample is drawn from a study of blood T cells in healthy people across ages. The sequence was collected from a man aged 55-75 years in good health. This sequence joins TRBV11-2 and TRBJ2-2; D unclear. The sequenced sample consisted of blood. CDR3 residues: CASSLLVKAGELFF. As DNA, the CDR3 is TGTGCCAGCAGCTTATTAGTTAAGGCCGGGGAGCTGTTTTTT. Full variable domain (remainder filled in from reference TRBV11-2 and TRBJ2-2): EAGVAQSPRYKIIEKRQSVAFWCNPISGHATLYWYQQILGQGPKLLIQFQNNGVVDDSQLPKDRFSAERLKGVDSTLKIQPAKLEDSAVYLCASSLLVKAGELFFGEGSRLTVL.